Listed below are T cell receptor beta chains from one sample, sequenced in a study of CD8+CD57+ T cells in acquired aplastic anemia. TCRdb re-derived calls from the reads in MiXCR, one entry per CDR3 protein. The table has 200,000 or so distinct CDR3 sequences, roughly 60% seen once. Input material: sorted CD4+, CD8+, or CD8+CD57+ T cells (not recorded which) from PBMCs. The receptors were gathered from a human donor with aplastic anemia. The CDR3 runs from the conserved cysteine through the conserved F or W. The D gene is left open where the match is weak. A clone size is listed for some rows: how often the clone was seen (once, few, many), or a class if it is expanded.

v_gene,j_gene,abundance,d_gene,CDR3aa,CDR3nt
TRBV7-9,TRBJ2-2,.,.,CASSLTGSNTGELFF,TGTGCCAGCAGCTTAACGGGATCGAACACCGGGGAGCTGTTTTTT
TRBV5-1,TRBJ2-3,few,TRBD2,CASSTTSGTDTQYF,TGCGCCAGCAGCACGACTAGCGGCACAGATACGCAGTATTTT
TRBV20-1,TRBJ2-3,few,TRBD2,CSARGLAGRSTDTQYF,TGCAGTGCGCGGGGACTAGCGGGGCGAAGCACAGATACGCAGTATTTT
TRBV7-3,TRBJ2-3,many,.,CASSPAGDTQYF,TGTGCCAGCAGCCCTGCGGGGGATACGCAGTATTTT
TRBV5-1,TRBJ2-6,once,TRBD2,CASSLIAGGANVLTF,TGCGCCAGCAGCTTGATAGCGGGTGGGGCCAACGTCCTGACTTTC
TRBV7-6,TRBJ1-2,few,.,CASSLASPSRSNYGYTF,TGTGCCAGCAGCTTAGCCAGCCCCAGTAGATCGAACTATGGCTACACCTTC
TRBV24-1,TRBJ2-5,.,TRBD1,CATSDLGAQGEEETQYF,TGTGCCACCAGTGATTTGGGGGCCCAGGGGGAAGAGGAGACCCAGTACTTC
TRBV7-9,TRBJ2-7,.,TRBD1,CASSLAGQRYEQYF,TGTGCCAGCAGCTTAGCGGGACAGCGCTACGAGCAGTACTTC
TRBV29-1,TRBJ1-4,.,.,CSVEEWGGDEKLFF,TGCAGCGTTGAAGAGTGGGGTGGTGATGAAAAACTGTTTTTT
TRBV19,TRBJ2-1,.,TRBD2,CASRGSGGINEQFF,TGTGCCAGTAGGGGTAGCGGGGGGATCAATGAGCAGTTCTTC
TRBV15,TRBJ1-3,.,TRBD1,CATSSPGQGIYF,TGTGCCACCAGCAGCCCCGGACAGGGCATATATTTT
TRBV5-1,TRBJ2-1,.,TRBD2,CASSLGLVNNEQFF,TGCGCCAGCAGCTTAGGACTAGTGAACAATGAGCAGTTCTTC
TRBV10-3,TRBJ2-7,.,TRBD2,CAIRPGLGDYEQYF,TGTGCCATCAGACCGGGACTAGGGGACTACGAGCAGTACTTC
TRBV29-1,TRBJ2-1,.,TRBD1,CSVRQGIWEQFF,TGCAGCGTGAGACAGGGAATATGGGAGCAGTTCTTC
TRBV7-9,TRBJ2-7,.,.,CASSLGVYEQYF,TGTGCCAGCAGCTTGGGGGTTTACGAGCAGTACTTC
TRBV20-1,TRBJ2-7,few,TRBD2,CSALAGGDEQYF,TGCAGTGCCCTAGCGGGAGGGGACGAGCAGTACTTC
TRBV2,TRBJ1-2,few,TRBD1,CASQAGQLYGYTF,TGTGCCAGCCAGGCGGGACAGCTCTATGGCTACACCTTC
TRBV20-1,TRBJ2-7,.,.,CSAIGTGISYEQYF,TGCAGTGCTATAGGAACCGGGATCTCCTACGAGCAGTACTTC
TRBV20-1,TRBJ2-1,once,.,CGARGDLDEQFF,TGCGGTGCTAGAGGGGATCTGGATGAGCAGTTCTTC
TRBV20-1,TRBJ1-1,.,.,CSARDWGNTEAFF,TGCAGTGCTAGAGATTGGGGGAACACTGAAGCTTTCTTT
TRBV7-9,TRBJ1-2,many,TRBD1,CASRRPDRGLFGYTF,TGTGCCAGCAGGAGACCAGACAGGGGGCTTTTTGGCTACACCTTC
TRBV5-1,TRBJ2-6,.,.,CASSLAGAGANVLTF,TGCGCCAGCAGCTTGGCGGGGGCTGGGGCCAACGTCCTGACTTTC
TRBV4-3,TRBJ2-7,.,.,CASSQRPSEAYYEQYF,TGCGCCAGCAGCCAACGGCCATCTGAGGCGTACTACGAGCAGTACTTC
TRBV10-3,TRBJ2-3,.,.,CAISWRGGTDTQYF,TGTGCCATCTCGTGGCGGGGAGGCACAGATACGCAGTATTTT
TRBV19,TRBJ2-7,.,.,CASSMGKPYEQYF,TGTGCCAGTAGTATGGGCAAGCCCTACGAGCAGTACTTC
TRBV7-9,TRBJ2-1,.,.,CASSLEASSYEQFF,TGTGCCAGCAGCTTAGAGGCATCGTCATATGAGCAGTTCTTC
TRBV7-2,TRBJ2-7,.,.,CASSYGGSTYEQYF,TGTGCCAGCAGTTACGGGGGCAGCACCTACGAGCAGTACTTC
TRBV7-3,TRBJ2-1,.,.,CASSVDPTNEQFF,TGTGCCAGCAGCGTAGACCCCACTAATGAGCAGTTCTTC
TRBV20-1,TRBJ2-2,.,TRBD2,CSARGGTSENTGELFF,TGCAGTGCTAGAGGGGGGACTAGCGAAAACACCGGGGAGCTGTTTTTT
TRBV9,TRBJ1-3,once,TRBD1,CASRQGAAGNTIYF,TGTGCCAGTAGGCAGGGGGCTGCTGGAAACACCATATATTTT
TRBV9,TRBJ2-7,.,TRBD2,CASSSRTSGSSYEQYF,TGTGCCAGCAGCTCTCGGACTAGCGGGAGCTCCTACGAGCAGTACTTC
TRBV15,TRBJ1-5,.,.,CATSRDSRGPQPQHF,TGTGCCACCAGCAGAGACTCGCGGGGGCCTCAGCCCCAGCATTTT
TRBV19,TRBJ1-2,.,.,CASSMADIEGYTF,TGTGCCAGTAGTATGGCGGATATTGAGGGCTACACCTTC
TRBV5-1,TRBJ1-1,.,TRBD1,CASSGTGLGNTEAFF,TGCGCCAGCAGCGGGACAGGGCTTGGAAACACTGAAGCTTTCTTT
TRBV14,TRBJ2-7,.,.,CASSPDGPSYEQYF,TGTGCCAGCAGCCCGGACGGACCTTCCTACGAGCAGTACTTC
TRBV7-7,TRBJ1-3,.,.,CASSPVVGGGSGNTIYF,TGTGCCAGCAGCCCCGTGGTAGGTGGAGGCTCTGGAAACACCATATATTTT
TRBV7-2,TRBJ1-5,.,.,CASSLGAAGQPQHF,TGTGCCAGCAGCTTAGGGGCAGCAGGGCAGCCCCAGCATTTT
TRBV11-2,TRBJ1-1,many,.,CASSPFTEAFF,TGTGCCAGCAGTCCGTTCACTGAAGCTTTCTTT
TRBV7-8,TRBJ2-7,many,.,CASSLEGGREQYF,TGTGCCAGCAGCTTAGAGGGTGGAAGGGAGCAGTACTTC
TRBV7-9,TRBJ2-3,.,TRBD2,CASSPRWGVPGGADTQYF,TGTGCCAGCAGTCCGCGGTGGGGGGTACCGGGAGGGGCGGATACGCAGTATTTT
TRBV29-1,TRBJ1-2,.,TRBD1,CSVEVGRDRSNYGYTF,TGCAGCGTTGAAGTTGGGCGGGACAGGAGTAACTATGGCTACACCTTC
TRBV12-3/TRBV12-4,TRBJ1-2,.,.,CASSTVPNGYTF,TGTGCCAGCTCGACAGTCCCAAATGGCTACACCTTC
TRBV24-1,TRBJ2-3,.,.,CATSESFTTSTDTQYF,TGTGCCACCAGTGAGTCTTTCACAACTAGCACAGATACGCAGTACTTT
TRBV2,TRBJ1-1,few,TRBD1,CASKYPRQGGRDTEAFF,TGTGCCAGCAAGTACCCCCGACAGGGCGGCAGGGACACTGAAGCTTTCTTT
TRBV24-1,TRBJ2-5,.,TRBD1,CATGQGARETQYF,TGTGCCACCGGACAGGGGGCGCGTGAGACCCAGTACTTC
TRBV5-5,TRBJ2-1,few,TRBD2,CASSPAASGGNEQFF,TGTGCCAGCAGCCCGGCGGCTAGCGGGGGGAATGAGCAGTTCTTC
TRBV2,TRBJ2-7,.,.,CASSDEGEQYF,TGTGCCAGCAGTGATGAGGGCGAGCAGTACTTC
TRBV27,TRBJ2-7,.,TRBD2,CASSTTASGSKTGEQYF,TGTGCCAGCAGTACGACCGCTAGCGGGAGTAAGACCGGCGAGCAGTACTTC
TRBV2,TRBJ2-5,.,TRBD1,CASGETGWGTQETQYF,TGTGCCAGCGGGGAGACAGGGTGGGGCACCCAAGAGACCCAGTACTTC
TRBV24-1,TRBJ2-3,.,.,CATSDLSTDTQYF,TGTGCCACCAGTGATTTGAGCACAGATACGCAGTATTTT
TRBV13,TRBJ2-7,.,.,CASRPSTGAYEQYF,TGTGCCAGCAGACCATCGACCGGGGCCTACGAGCAGTACTTC
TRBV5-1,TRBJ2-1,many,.,CASSLESPRFSYNEQFF,TGCGCCAGCAGCTTGGAGTCCCCTCGGTTCTCCTACAATGAGCAGTTCTTC
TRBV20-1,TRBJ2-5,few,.,CSAPETQYF,TGCAGTGCTCCAGAGACCCAGTACTTC
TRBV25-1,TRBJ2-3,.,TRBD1,CASSDRGQVTDTQYF,TGTGCCAGCAGTGATAGGGGACAGGTCACAGATACGCAGTATTTT
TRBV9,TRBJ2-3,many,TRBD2,CASSVEGLASNTQYF,TGTGCCAGCAGCGTAGAGGGACTAGCGTCAAATACGCAGTATTTT
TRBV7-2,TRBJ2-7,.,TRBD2,CASSLTAGVSYEQYF,TGTGCCAGCAGCCTGACAGCGGGAGTCTCCTACGAGCAGTACTTC
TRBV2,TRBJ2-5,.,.,CASNGVTQYF,TGTGCCAGCAACGGAGTGACCCAGTACTTC
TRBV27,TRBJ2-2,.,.,CASSLGFNTGELFF,TGTGCCAGCAGTTTGGGGTTTAACACCGGGGAGCTGTTTTTT
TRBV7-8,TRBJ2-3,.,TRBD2,CASSLAGLAGGRPQYF,TGTGCCAGCAGCTTAGCGGGACTAGCGGGGGGGAGGCCGCAGTATTTT
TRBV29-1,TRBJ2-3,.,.,CSVGSGLLTDTQYF,TGCAGCGTTGGCTCAGGCCTCCTCACAGATACGCAGTATTTT